One and the same sample provided the 29 T cell receptor beta chains below, sequenced in a study of response to subunit inactivated influenza vaccine. TCRdb used MiXCR to reprocess the RT-PCR reads, holding one entry per CDR3 protein. The sample holds around 750,000 distinct CDR3 sequences, 20% to 25% seen once. The source was PBMCs from blood, collected roughly 5 days after vaccination. The receptor set was obtained from a man aged 50-59 years who received an inactivated influenza vaccine.

This chain connects TRBV6-1 to TRBJ2-3, with D possibly called TRBD1 or TRBD2 (5 bases each). Trimming removed 0 bases at V and 8 bases at J, with 6 bases between. The CDR3 has 12 residues. Germline V gene lookup returns CDR1 MNHNS and CDR2 SASEGT. CDR3 sequence (DNA): TGTGCCAGCAGTGAAGCGGGGGTTACGCAGTATTTT. Translating gives CASSEAGVTQYF.

This clonotype was seen more than once but under ten times. V usage is TRBV7-9 and J usage is TRBJ2-5; 7 bases line up with TRBD2. This CDR3 has 16 amino acids. The ends lost 0 bases at V and 5 bases at J; junction bases unmatched: 9. Germline assignment: CDR1 SEHNR and CDR2 FQNEAQ (reference sequence). The CDR3 region is CASSLASTSFTETQYF. The CDR3, as DNA: TGTGCCAGCAGCTTAGCCTCGACTAGCTTTACTGAGACCCAGTACTTC.

This clonotype was detected only a few times. The chain has TRBV7-2 and TRBJ2-1; 10 bases match TRBD1. Germline lookup yields CDR1 SGHTA and CDR2 FQGNSA. The J segment lost 6 bases and the V segment lost 5 bases, leaving 10 bases of the junction unmatched. The CDR3 extends over 16 amino acids. The CDR3 nucleotides read TGTGCCAGCAGCGCAATTAGGACAGGGGGGACCAATGAGCAGTTCTTC. Its translation: CASSAIRTGGTNEQFF.

The V call is TRBV7-9, the J call TRBJ1-2; TRBD1 is a possible D gene (6 bases). The CDR3 is 16 residues long. CDR1 is SEHNR, CDR2 FQNEAQ, per germline (reference sequence). V was cut by 7 bases and J by 4 bases, with 22 bases left in between. CDR3 bases: TGTGCCAGCACCCGACCACTGGCAGGGGATGGCTATGGCTACACCTTC. This gives the protein CASTRPLAGDGYGYTF.

This clonotype was observed once. The J gene is TRBJ2-5, the V gene TRBV4-1, with 8 bases fitting TRBD2. The J segment lost 7 bases and the V segment lost 4 bases, leaving 14 bases of the junction unmatched. This CDR3 contains 16 residues. Germline V gives CDR1 MGHRA, CDR2 YSYEKL. DNA for the CDR3: TGCGCCAGCAGCCGCGTTAGCGGGGCCCACTTGTGGACCCAGTACTTC. Protein: CASSRVSGAHLWTQYF.

This clonotype turned up a few times. The chain recombines TRBV12-3 or TRBV12-4 with TRBJ2-3, with D possibly TRBD2 on 7 matching bases. The CDR3 extends over 16 amino acids. Trimming pared 5 bases from V and 0 bases from J, leaving 15 bases between. The CDR3 here is CASSPGRGASTDTQYF. DNA of the CDR3: TGTGCCAGCAGTCCAGGTCGGGGGGCGAGCACAGATACGCAGTATTTT.

The V call is TRBV6-2 or TRBV6-3, the J call TRBJ2-5; D gene unclear. Germline CDR1 MNHEY, CDR2 SVGEGT. Trimming took 5 bases from V and 7 from J, leaving 20 bases between them. The CDR3 extends over 15 amino acids. DNA of the CDR3: TGTGCCAGCAGTCGCGACGGGCCCCGGCCTGGGACCCAGTACTTC. Encoded protein: CASSRDGPRPGTQYF.

V and J are TRBV10-3 and TRBJ2-2; a weak D match, TRBD2 (5 bases). Germline values: CDR1 ENHRY, CDR2 SYGVKD. The germline V and J ends were trimmed by 6 bases and 7 bases, with 15 bases remaining between them. The length of the CDR3 is 14 residues. This chain's CDR3 is CAISGVVAGGELFF. In nucleotides, the CDR3 is TGTGCCATCAGCGGAGTGGTGGCGGGCGGGGAGCTGTTTTTT.

A few counts support this clonotype. The chain recombines TRBV7-9 with TRBJ2-3; D is possibly TRBD1 (6 bases). The germline CDR1 and CDR2 sequences are SEHNR and FQNEAQ (reference sequence). The V end was cut by 3 bases, the J end by 4 bases, with 20 bases between. The CDR3 sequence is 17 residues long. The CDR3 reads CASSFGRGGGSADTQYF. CDR3 DNA: TGTGCCAGCAGCTTCGGCAGGGGTGGTGGGTCCGCAGATACGCAGTATTTT.

A few counts support this clonotype. The rearrangement links TRBV20-1 to TRBJ1-1, with 10 bases identical to TRBD1. V lost 5 bases and J lost 9; bases outside the gene matches: 12. Per germline, CDR1 DFQATT and CDR2 SNEGSKA (reference sequence). The CDR3 totals 14 residues. CDR3: CSAGSGDRGFQAFF. The CDR3 DNA sequence: TGCAGTGCTGGGAGTGGGGACAGGGGTTTCCAAGCTTTCTTT.

The chain links TRBV7-2 to TRBJ1-6; tentative D call: TRBD1 (5 bases). The germline V gene encodes CDR1 SGHTA and CDR2 FQGNSA. This CDR3 region has 13 residues. V was clipped by 6 bases and J by 7 bases, with 10 bases between them. CDR3 DNA sequence: TGTGCCAGCAGGGGGGTCCCAAATTCACCCCTCCACTTT. This encodes CASRGVPNSPLHF.

This clonotype turned up a few times. This sequence joins TRBV29-1 and TRBJ2-5, with D uncertain. V dropped 3 bases and J dropped 5 bases, with 13 bases sitting between them. This CDR3 contains 13 residues. Germline V CDR1 and CDR2: SQVTM, ANQGSEA. The CDR3 loop is CSVDRRVPETQYF. Written as DNA, the CDR3 is TGCAGCGTTGATAGACGAGTTCCGGAGACCCAGTACTTC.

The rearrangement uses TRBV7-9 and TRBJ2-6; no clear D gene. CDR3 length: 17 amino acids. Germline CDR1 is SEHNR and CDR2 is FQNEAQ (reference sequence). V lost 5 bases and J 0 bases, leaving 14 bases between the germline ends. The CDR3 here is CASSAWTQSSGANVLTF. CDR3 bases: TGTGCCAGCAGCGCGTGGACGCAGAGCTCTGGGGCCAACGTCCTGACTTTC.

This clonotype was counted a few times. V is TRBV4-3 and J is TRBJ2-3, with TRBD2 identical over 7 bases. The CDR3 is 15 residues long. Germline values: CDR1 LGHNA, CDR2 YSLEER. The V and J ends lost 3 bases and 1 base, in that order; junction bases with no gene match: 4. CDR3 sequence reads: CASSQGEGRTDTQYF. CDR3 bases: TGCGCCAGCAGCCAGGGGGAGGGACGCACAGATACGCAGTATTTT.

The J gene is TRBJ2-2, the V gene TRBV11-2; possibly TRBD1 for D (7 bases). The CDR3 spans 15 residues. Trimming cost V 5 bases and J 2 bases, with 12 bases left between them. CDR1 and CDR2 (germline): SGHAT, FQNNGV. The CDR3 nucleotides are TGTGCCAGCAGCCTGCGGGACAGCAACACCGGGGAGCTGTTTTTT. Its protein is CASSLRDSNTGELFF.

The sample holds many counts of this clonotype. This chain links TRBV29-1 with TRBJ2-1; possibly TRBD2 for D (6 bases). V was cut by 1 base and J by 1 base, with 8 bases left in between. The length of the CDR3 is 14 residues. Germline CDR1 reads SQVTM; CDR2 reads ANQGSEA. The CDR3 DNA sequence: TGCAGCGTTGAAGGCGGGGATTCCTACAATGAGCAGTTCTTC. Residues: CSVEGGDSYNEQFF.

This clonotype turned up a few times. This chain links TRBV19 with TRBJ2-1; 10 bases agree with TRBD1. Trimming cost V 6 bases and J 8 bases; bases outside gene matches: 13. The V gene's germline CDR1 is LNHDA and CDR2 SQIVND (reference sequence). CDR3 length: 16 residues. The CDR3 is CASRRSDRGPFHEQFF. The CDR3 coding sequence is TGTGCCAGTAGACGATCCGACAGGGGGCCGTTCCATGAGCAGTTCTTC.

The table lists this clonotype with a few counts. The chain couples TRBV5-1 to TRBJ1-1, with D hard to call. V lost 1 base and J lost 4, with 14 bases in between. CDR3 length: 15 residues. CDR1 and CDR2 (germline): SGHRS, YFSETQ. CDR3 bases: TGCGCCAGCAGCTTGTTGGCGGGCGGGGTCACTGAAGCTTTCTTT. Its translation: CASSLLAGGVTEAFF.

This clonotype came up a few times. J is TRBJ2-7 and V is TRBV24-1; 8 bases are shared with TRBD1. V gave up 5 bases and J gave up 3 bases; unmatched junction bases: 5. This CDR3 region has 14 residues. Germline-derived CDR1 and CDR2 are KGHDR and SFDVKD. CDR3 nucleotides: TGTGCCACCAGTGCTAGCAGGGGGCTCTACGAGCAGTACTTC. It is translated as CATSASRGLYEQYF.

The table lists this clonotype with a few counts. The chain uses TRBV4-2 and TRBJ2-5; possibly TRBD1 for D (6 bases). Trimming took off 4 bases at V and 0 bases at J, with 12 bases between the two ends. The CDR3 contains 15 residues. Germline CDR1 reads LGHNA; CDR2 reads YNFKEQ. CDR3: CASSPQGSYQETQYF. CDR3 DNA sequence: TGTGCCAGCAGCCCACAGGGTTCCTACCAAGAGACCCAGTACTTC.

This chain links TRBV29-1 with TRBJ2-3; D unresolved. The CDR3 covers 14 residues. CDR1 is SQVTM, CDR2 ANQGSEA, per germline. The V gene lost 4 bases and the J gene lost 2 bases, with 13 bases spanning the gap. The CDR3 sequence is CSVVFRSSTDTQYF. The CDR3, as DNA: TGCAGCGTTGTTTTTAGGTCCTCCACAGATACGCAGTATTTT.

The V gene is TRBV3-1, the J gene TRBJ2-7; D is tentatively TRBD1 or TRBD2 (5 bases each). V lost 4 bases and J lost 4, with 14 bases in between. The CDR3 has 14 amino acids. CDR1 and CDR2 from the germline V gene are LGHDT and YNNKEL (reference sequence). The CDR3 protein is CASSLQGTYYEQYF. In DNA form, the CDR3 reads TGTGCCAGCAGCCTGCAAGGGACCTATTACGAGCAGTACTTC.

The rearrangement joins TRBV5-1 to TRBJ2-7, with D maybe TRBD1 (5 bases). With 0 bases removed from V and 9 bases from J, the gap between germline ends came to 13 bases. Germline V gene lookup returns CDR1 SGHRS and CDR2 YFSETQ. There are 13 residues in the CDR3. This chain's CDR3 is CASSLGGRSTQYF. Here the CDR3 DNA reads TGCGCCAGCAGCTTGGGGGGCCGTAGTACGCAGTACTTC.

The rearrangement uses TRBV4-2 and TRBJ2-6, with D maybe TRBD1 (5 bases). There are 17 residues in the CDR3. V shed 4 bases and J shed 0 bases, with 13 bases lying between them. Germline V gene data show CDR1 as LGHNA and CDR2 as YNFKEQ. The CDR3: CASSRGNRNSGANVLTF. The CDR3 region has the DNA TGTGCCAGCAGCCGTGGGAACAGGAACTCTGGGGCCAACGTCCTGACTTTC.

The V and J genes are TRBV6-1 and TRBJ1-6; perhaps TRBD1 as D (6 bases). Germline CDR1 reads MNHNS; CDR2 reads SASEGT. The CDR3 extends over 15 amino acids. V was shortened by 6 bases and J by 8 bases, with 17 bases between the two germline ends. CDR3 sequence: CASRGLRGGHSPLHF. Here the CDR3 DNA reads TGTGCCAGCAGGGGCCTCAGGGGAGGGCATTCACCCCTCCACTTT.

The V gene is TRBV5-1, the J gene TRBJ1-3; no firm D call. CDR1 is SGHRS, CDR2 YFSETQ, per germline. V was trimmed by 0 bases and J by 2 bases, leaving 12 bases between them. The CDR3 contains 16 residues. Here the CDR3 reads CASSLEWTQTGNTIYF. The CDR3 DNA reads TGCGCCAGCAGCTTGGAGTGGACTCAAACTGGAAACACCATATATTTT.

This chain connects TRBV7-9 to TRBJ1-2, with D unresolved. V shed 7 bases and J shed 0 bases, with 12 bases lying between them. The CDR3 length is 14 residues. Germline loops: CDR1 SEHNR, CDR2 FQNEAQ (reference sequence). The CDR3 here is CASTLGFANYGYTF. The DNA of the CDR3 is TGTGCCAGCACCCTGGGGTTCGCTAACTATGGCTACACCTTC. Looking up the rest from reference TRBV7-9 and TRBJ1-2 gives the full variable domain: DTGVSQNPRHKITKRGQNVTFRCDPISEHNRLYWYRQTLGQGPEFLTYFQNEAQLEKSRLLSDRFSAERPKGSFSTLEIQRTEQGDSAMYLCASTLGFANYGYTFGSGTRLTVV.

V gene TRBV4-3 combines with J gene TRBJ2-3, with TRBD2 identical over 11 bases. Germline lookup yields CDR1 LGHNA and CDR2 YSLEER. J gave up 4 bases and V 0 bases, and 6 bases lay outside the gene matches. The CDR3 runs to 17 residues. The CDR3 region has the DNA TGCGCCAGCAGCCAAGAGGCACTAGCGGGGGCGGCAGATACGCAGTATTTT. The encoded protein is CASSQEALAGAADTQYF.

The genes are TRBV7-2 and TRBJ2-7, with D unresolved. Germline assignment: CDR1 SGHTA and CDR2 FQGNSA. V was cut by 7 bases and J by 6 bases, with 16 bases left in between. There are 13 residues in the CDR3. The CDR3 protein is CASTSPPGGEQYF. The CDR3 region has the DNA TGTGCCAGCACCTCACCCCCGGGTGGCGAGCAGTACTTC.